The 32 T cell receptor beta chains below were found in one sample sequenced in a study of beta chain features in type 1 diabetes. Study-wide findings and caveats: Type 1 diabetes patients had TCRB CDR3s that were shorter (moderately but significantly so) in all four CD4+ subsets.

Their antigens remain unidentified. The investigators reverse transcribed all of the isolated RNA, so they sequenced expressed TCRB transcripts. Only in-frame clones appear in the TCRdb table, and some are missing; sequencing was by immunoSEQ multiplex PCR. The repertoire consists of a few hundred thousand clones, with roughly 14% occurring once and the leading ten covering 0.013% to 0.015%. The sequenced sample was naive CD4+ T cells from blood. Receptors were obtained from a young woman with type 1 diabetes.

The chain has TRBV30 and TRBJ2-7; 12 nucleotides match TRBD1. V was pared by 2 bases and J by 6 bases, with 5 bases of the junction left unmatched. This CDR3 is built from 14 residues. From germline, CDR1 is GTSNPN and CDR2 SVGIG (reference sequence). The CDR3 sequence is CAWSTGQGAGEQYF. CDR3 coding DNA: TGTGCCTGGAGTACGGGACAGGGGGCCGGCGAGCAGTACTTC. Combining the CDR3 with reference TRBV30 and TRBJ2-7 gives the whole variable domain SQTIHQWPATLVQPVGSPLSLECTVEGTSNPNLYWYRQAAGRGLQLLFYSVGIGQISSEVPQNLSASRPQDRQFILSSKKLLLSDSGFYLCAWSTGQGAGEQYFGPGTRLTVT.

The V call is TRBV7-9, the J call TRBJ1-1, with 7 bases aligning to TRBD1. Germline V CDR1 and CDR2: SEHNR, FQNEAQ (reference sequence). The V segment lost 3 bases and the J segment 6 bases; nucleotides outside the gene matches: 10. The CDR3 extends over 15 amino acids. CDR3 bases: TGTGCCAGCAGCTTGACCGGGCAGGGGGAGGCTGAAGCTTTCTTT. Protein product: CASSLTGQGEAEAFF.

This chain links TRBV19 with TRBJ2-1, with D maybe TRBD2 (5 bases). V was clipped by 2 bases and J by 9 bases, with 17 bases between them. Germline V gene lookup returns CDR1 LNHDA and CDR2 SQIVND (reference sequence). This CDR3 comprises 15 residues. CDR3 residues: CASSIQDSTRLEQFF. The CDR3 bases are TGTGCCAGTAGTATACAGGACTCGACCCGACTTGAGCAGTTCTTC.

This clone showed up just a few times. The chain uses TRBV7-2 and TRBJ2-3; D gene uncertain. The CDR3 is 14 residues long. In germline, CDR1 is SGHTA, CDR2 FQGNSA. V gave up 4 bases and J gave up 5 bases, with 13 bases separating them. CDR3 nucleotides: TGTGCCAGCAGCTCCCCGAGCAGGATAGATACGCAGTATTTT. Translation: CASSSPSRIDTQYF.

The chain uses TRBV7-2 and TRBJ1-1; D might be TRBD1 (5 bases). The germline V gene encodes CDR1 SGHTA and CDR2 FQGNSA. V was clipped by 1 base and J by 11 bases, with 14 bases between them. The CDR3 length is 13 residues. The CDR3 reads CASSLDGAPGAFF. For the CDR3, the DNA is TGTGCCAGCAGCTTAGATGGTGCCCCAGGGGCTTTCTTT.

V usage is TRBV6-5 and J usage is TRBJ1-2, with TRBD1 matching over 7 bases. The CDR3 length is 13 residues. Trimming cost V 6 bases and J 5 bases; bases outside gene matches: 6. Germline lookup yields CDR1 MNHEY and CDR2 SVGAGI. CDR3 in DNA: TGTGCCAGCAGACGGTCCAGGGGGTATGGCTACACCTTC. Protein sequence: CASRRSRGYGYTF.

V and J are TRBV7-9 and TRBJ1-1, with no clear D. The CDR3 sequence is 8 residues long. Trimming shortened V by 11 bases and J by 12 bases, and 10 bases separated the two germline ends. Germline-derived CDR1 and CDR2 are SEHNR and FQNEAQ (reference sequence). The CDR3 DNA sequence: TGTGCCTCCTCGGTCCCTTTCTTT. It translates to CASSVPFF.

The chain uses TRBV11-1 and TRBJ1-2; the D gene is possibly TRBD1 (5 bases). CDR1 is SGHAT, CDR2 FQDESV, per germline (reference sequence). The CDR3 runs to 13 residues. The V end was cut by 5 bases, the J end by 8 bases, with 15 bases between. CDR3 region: CASSLDRTGGYTF. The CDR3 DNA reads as TGTGCCAGCAGCCTCGACAGAACGGGCGGCTACACCTTC.

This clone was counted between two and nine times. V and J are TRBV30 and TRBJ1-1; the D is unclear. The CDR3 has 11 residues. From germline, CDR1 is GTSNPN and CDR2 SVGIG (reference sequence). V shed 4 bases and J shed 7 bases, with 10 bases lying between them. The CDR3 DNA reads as TGTGCCTGGACCCTGGAGGGTGAAGCTTTCTTT. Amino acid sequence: CAWTLEGEAFF.

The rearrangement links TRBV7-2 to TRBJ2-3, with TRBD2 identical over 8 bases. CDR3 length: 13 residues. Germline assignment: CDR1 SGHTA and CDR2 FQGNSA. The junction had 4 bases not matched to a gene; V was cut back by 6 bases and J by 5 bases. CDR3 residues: CASSWSGGDTQYF. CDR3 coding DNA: TGTGCCAGCAGTTGGAGCGGGGGAGATACGCAGTATTTT.

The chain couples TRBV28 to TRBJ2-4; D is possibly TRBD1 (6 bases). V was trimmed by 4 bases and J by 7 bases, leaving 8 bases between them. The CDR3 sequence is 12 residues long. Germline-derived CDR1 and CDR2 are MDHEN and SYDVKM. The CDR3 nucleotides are TGTGCCAGCAGTTCAGGGGTTAACATTCAGTACTTC. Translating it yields CASSSGVNIQYF.

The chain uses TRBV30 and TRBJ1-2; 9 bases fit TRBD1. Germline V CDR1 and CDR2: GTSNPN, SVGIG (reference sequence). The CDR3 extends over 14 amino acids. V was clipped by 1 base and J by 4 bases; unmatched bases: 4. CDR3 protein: CAWSGRDRVYGYTF. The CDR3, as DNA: TGTGCCTGGAGTGGCCGGGACAGGGTCTATGGCTACACCTTC.

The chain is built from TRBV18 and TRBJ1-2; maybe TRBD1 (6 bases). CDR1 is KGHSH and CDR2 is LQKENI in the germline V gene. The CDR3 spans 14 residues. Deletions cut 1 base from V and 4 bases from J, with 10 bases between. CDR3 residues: CASSPLGGPYGYTF. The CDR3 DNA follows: TGTGCCAGCTCACCACTAGGGGGTCCCTATGGCTACACCTTC.

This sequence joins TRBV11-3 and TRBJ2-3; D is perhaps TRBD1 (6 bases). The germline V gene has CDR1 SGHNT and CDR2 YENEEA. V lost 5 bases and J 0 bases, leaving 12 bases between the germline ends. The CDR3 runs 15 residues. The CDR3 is CASSKGGSSTDTQYF. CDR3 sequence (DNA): TGTGCCAGCAGCAAAGGGGGATCTAGCACAGATACGCAGTATTTT.

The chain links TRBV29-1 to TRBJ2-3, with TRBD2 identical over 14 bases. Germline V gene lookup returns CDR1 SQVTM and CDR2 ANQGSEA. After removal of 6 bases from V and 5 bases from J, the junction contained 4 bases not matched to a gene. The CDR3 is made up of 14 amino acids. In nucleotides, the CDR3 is TGCAGCGTGGGGACTAGCGGGAGTGTAGATACGCAGTATTTT. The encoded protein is CSVGTSGSVDTQYF.

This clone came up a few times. The CDR3 spells CASSPLPPSVDQETQYF. Here the CDR3 DNA reads TGTGCCAGCTCACCACTTCCGCCTAGCGTGGACCAAGAGACCCAGTACTTC. The genes are TRBV18 and TRBJ2-5; tentative D call: TRBD2 (6 bases). The V gene lost 1 base and the J gene lost 0 bases, with 15 bases spanning the gap. The CDR3 runs 17 residues. CDR1 and CDR2 (germline): KGHSH, LQKENI.

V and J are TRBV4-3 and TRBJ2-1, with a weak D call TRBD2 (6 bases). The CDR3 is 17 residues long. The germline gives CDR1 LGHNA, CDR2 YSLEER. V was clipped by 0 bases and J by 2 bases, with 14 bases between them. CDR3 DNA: TGCGCCAGCAGCCAAGAGCTGCCGGGAGTCGCCTACAATGAGCAGTTCTTC. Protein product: CASSQELPGVAYNEQFF.

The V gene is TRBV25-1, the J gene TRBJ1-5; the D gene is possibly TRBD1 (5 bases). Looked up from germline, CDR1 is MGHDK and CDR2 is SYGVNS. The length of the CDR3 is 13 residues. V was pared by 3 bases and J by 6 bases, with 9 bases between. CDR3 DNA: TGTGCCAGCAGTGACAGGGAGGGTCAGCCCCAGCATTTT. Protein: CASSDREGQPQHF.

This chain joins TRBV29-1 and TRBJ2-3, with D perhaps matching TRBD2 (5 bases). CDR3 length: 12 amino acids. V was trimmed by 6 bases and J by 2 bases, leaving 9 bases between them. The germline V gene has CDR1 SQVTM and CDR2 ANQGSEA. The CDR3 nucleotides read TGCAGCGTAGAGGGCGTCACAGATACGCAGTATTTT. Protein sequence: CSVEGVTDTQYF.

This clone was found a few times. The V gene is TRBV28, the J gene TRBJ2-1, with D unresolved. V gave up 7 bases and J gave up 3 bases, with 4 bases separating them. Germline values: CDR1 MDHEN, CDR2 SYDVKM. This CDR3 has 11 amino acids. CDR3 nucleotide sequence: TGTGCCAGCATCAACTACAATGAGCAGTTCTTC. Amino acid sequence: CASINYNEQFF.

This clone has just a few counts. CDR3 loop: CASSLTGGSSSYEQYF. Here the CDR3 DNA reads TGTGCCAGCTCACTCACAGGGGGCTCTTCCTCCTACGAGCAGTACTTC. V usage is TRBV18 and J usage is TRBJ2-7, with 9 nucleotides matching TRBD1. Trimming took 4 bases from V and 0 from J; bases not matched to a gene: 7. Germline CDR1 KGHSH, CDR2 LQKENI. The CDR3 spans 16 residues.

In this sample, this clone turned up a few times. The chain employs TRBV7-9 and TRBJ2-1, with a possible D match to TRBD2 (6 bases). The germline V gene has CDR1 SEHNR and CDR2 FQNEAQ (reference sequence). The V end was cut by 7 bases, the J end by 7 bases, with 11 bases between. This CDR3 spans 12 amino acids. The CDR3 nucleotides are TGTGCCAGCACTGGTAGCGGAAATGAGCAGTTCTTC. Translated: CASTGSGNEQFF. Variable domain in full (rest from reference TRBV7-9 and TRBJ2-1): DTGVSQNPRHKITKRGQNVTFRCDPISEHNRLYWYRQTLGQGPEFLTYFQNEAQLEKSRLLSDRFSAERPKGSFSTLEIQRTEQGDSAMYLCASTGSGNEQFFGPGTRLTVL.

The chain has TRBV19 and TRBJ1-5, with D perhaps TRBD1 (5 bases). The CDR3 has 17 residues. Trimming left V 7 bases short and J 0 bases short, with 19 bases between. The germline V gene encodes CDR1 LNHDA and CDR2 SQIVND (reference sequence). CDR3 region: CASTWSWGRASNQPQHF. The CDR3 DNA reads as TGTGCCAGTACTTGGAGCTGGGGCAGGGCTAGCAATCAGCCCCAGCATTTT.

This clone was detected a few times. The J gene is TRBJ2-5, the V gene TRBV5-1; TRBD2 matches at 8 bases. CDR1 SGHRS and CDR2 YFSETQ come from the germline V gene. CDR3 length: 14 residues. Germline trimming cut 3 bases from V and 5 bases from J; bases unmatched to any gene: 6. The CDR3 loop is CASSSGLAQETQYF. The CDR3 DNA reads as TGCGCCAGCAGCTCTGGACTAGCCCAGGAGACCCAGTACTTC.

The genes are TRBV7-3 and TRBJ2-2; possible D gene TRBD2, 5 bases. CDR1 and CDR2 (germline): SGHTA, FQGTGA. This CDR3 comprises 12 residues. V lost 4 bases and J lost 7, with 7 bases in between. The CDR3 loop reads CASSSSFGELFF. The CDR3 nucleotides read TGTGCCAGCAGCTCTAGCTTCGGGGAGCTGTTTTTT.

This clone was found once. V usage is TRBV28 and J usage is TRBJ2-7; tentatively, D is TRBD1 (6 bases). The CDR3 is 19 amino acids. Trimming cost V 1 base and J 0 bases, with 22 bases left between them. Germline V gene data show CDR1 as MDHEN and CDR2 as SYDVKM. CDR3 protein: CASSLSLFEQGQDSYEQYF. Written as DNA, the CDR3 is TGTGCCAGCAGTTTATCCCTATTCGAACAGGGACAAGACTCCTACGAGCAGTACTTC.

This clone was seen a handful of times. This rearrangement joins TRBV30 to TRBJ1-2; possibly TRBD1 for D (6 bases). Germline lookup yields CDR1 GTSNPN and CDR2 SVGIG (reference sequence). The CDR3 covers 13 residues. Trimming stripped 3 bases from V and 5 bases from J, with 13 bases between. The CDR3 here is CAWSRGLIYGYTF. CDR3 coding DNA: TGTGCCTGGAGCAGGGGTCTGATTTATGGCTACACCTTC.

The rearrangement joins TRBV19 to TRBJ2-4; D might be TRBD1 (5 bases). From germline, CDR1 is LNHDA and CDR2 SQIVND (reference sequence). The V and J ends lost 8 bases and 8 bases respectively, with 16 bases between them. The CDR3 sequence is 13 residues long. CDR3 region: CASSRARADIQYF. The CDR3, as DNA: TGTGCCAGTTCCCGGGCCAGGGCGGACATTCAGTACTTC.

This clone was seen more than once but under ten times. Here the CDR3 reads CASSFRLAGGNEQFF. In DNA form, the CDR3 reads TGCGCCAGCAGCTTCCGACTAGCGGGAGGCAATGAGCAGTTCTTC. The chain joins TRBV5-1 to TRBJ2-1, with TRBD2 identical over 13 bases. This CDR3 spans 15 amino acids. From germline, CDR1 is SGHRS and CDR2 YFSETQ. V was clipped by 2 bases and J by 6 bases; unmatched bases: 2.

The CDR3 loop reads CASSQGGLADNEQFF. The CDR3, as DNA: TGCGCCAGCAGCCAAGGAGGGCTAGCGGACAATGAGCAGTTCTTC. The J gene is TRBJ2-1, the V gene TRBV4-3, with TRBD2 identical over 7 bases. Germline CDR1 is LGHNA and CDR2 is YSLEER. The CDR3 loop spans 15 amino acids. Trimming at V came to 1 base and at J to 5 bases, leaving 5 bases not matched to a gene.

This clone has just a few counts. The CDR3 protein is CASGLVLGRAANEQFF. DNA of the CDR3: TGTGCTAGTGGTTTGGTACTCGGGAGGGCCGCAAATGAGCAGTTCTTC. The chain recombines TRBV12-5 with TRBJ2-1; 8 nucleotides agree with TRBD2. The V gene end was trimmed by 0 bases and the J gene end by 7 bases; junction bases not matched to a gene: 8. This CDR3 has 16 residues. The germline CDR1 and CDR2 sequences are LGHNT and FRNRAP.

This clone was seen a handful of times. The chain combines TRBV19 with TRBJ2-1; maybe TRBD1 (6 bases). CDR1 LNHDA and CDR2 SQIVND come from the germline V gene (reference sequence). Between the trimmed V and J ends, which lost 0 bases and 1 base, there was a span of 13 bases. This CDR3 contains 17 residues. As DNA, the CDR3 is TGTGCCAGTAGTATAGATCGAAGAACAGGGTCCTACAATGAGCAGTTCTTC. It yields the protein CASSIDRRTGSYNEQFF.